This note documents a single TCR beta chain sequence. The TCR beta repertoire was assessed by survey-level immunoSEQ sequencing. TCRdb's copy holds only in-frame clones and misses some; the assay was immunoSEQ multiplex PCR. The table records 40,000 to 55,000 clones, more than 80% of them present only once. The source is a middle-aged man with rheumatoid arthritis. Sequenced: PBMCs.

The CDR3 DNA is TGTGCCAGCAGCCAAAGGGAGAAGGGGTTGGCTTCACCCCTCCACTTT. It encodes CASSQREKGLASPLHF. The chain recombines TRBV3-1 (or the pseudogene TRBV3-2) with TRBJ1-6, with D possibly matching TRBD1 (5 bases). Germline assignment: CDR1 LGHDT and CDR2 YNNKEL (reference sequence). V shed 2 bases and J shed 9 bases, with 17 bases lying between them. The CDR3 has 16 residues.